The T cell receptor (beta chain) described here comes from a study of control samples from healthy donors and cancer patients. Profiling relied on immunoSEQ multiplex PCR, and the TCRdb table lists in-frame clones only, not all of them. This sample has under 200,000 clones, with less than 95% found just once. Germline V lookup: CDR1 SGHDT, CDR2 YYEEEE. The ends were cut back, 0 bases at V and 8 bases at J, with 13 bases in the middle. CDR3 size: 14 residues. Sequenced: PBMCs. The rearrangement joins TRBV5-6 to TRBJ2-3; D might be TRBD1 or TRBD2, each matching 6 bases. This receptor was identified in a man in his fifties or sixties with colorectal cancer. As DNA, the CDR3 is TGTGCCAGCAGCTTGGTCCAGGGGACTGGTACGCAGTATTTT. Amino acids: CASSLVQGTGTQYF.